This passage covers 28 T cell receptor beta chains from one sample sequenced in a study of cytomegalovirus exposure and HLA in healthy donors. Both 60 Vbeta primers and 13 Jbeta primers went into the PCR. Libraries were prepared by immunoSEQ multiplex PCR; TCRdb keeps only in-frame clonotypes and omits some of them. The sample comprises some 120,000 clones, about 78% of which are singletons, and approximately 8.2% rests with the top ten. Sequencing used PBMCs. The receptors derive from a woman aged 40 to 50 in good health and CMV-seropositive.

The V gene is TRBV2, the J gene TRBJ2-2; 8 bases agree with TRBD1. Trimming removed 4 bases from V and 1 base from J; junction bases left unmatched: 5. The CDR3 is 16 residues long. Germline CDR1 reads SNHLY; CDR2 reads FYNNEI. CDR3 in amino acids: CASSGFGTGNTGELFF. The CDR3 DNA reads TGTGCCAGCAGTGGATTCGGGACAGGGAACACCGGGGAGCTGTTTTTT.

As DNA, the CDR3 is TGCGCCAGCAGCCAAGTGGGGGGCGGGGGGGCCGCGTTTGAGCAGTTCTTC. Encoded protein: CASSQVGGGGAAFEQFF. V and J are TRBV4-3 and TRBJ2-1; TRBD2 agrees at 9 bases. Germline CDR1 is LGHNA and CDR2 is YSLEER. The CDR3 is 17 residues long. Trimming cost V 1 base and J 9 bases; bases outside gene matches: 13.

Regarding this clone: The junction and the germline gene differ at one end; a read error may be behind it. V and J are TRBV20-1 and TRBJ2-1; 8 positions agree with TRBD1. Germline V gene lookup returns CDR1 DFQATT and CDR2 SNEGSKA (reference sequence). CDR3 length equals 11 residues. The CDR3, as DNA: TGCAGTGCTAGAAGGAGAGGACAGGGAATCTTC. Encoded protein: CSARRRGQGIF.

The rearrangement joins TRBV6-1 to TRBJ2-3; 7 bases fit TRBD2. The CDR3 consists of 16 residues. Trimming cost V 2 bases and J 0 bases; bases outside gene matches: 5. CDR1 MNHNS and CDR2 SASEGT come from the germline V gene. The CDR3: CASSEIAGVSTDTQYF. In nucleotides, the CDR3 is TGTGCCAGCAGTGAAATTGCGGGGGTCAGCACAGATACGCAGTATTTT.

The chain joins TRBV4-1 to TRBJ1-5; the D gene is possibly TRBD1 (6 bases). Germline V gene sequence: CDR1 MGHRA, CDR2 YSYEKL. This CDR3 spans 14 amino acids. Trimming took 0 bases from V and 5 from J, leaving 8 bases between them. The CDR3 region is CASSQENRDQPQHF. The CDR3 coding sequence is TGCGCCAGCAGCCAAGAAAACAGGGATCAGCCCCAGCATTTT.

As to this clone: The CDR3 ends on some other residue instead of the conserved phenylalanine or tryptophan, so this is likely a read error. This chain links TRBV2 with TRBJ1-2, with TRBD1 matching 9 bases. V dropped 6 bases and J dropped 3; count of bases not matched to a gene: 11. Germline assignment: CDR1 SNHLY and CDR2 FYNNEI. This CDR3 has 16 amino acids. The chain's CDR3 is CASSDTATGGYYGYTV. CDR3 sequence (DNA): TGTGCCAGCAGCGACACAGCGACAGGGGGATACTATGGCTACACCGTC.

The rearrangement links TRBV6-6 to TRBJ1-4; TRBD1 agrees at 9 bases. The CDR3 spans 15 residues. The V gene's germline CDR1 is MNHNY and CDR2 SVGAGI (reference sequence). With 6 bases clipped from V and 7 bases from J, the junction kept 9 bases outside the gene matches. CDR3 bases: TGTGCCAGCAGCTCTACCGGGACAGGGTTTGAAAAACTGTTTTTT. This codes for CASSSTGTGFEKLFF.

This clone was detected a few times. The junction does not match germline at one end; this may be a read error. DNA for the CDR3: TGTGCCAGCAGCAATTCAGGGGATAGTACAGATATGCAGTATTTT. This encodes CASSNSGDSTDMQYF. This chain links TRBV5-8 with TRBJ2-3; perhaps TRBD1 as D (6 bases). Germline lookup yields CDR1 SGHTS and CDR2 YDEGEE. This CDR3 spans 15 amino acids.

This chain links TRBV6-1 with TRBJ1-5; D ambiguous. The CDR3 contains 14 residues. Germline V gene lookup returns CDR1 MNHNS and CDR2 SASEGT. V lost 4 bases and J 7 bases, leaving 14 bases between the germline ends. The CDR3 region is CASSGTLTYQPQHF. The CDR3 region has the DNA TGTGCCAGCAGTGGTACGCTTACATACCAGCCCCAGCATTTT.

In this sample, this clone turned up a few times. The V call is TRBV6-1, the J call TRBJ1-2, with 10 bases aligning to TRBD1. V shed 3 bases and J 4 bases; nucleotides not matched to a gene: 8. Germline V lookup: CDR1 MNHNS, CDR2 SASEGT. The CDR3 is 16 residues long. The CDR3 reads CASSDLRTGGTYGYTF. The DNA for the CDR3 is TGTGCCAGCAGTGACCTGCGGACAGGGGGGACCTATGGCTACACCTTC.

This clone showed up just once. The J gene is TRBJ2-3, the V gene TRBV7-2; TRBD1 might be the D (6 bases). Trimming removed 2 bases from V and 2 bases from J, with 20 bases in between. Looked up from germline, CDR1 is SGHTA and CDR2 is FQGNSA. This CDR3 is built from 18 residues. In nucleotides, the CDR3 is TGTGCCAGCAGCTTATTGGCCGACAGGACGAGGAACACAGATACGCAGTATTTT. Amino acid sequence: CASSLLADRTRNTDTQYF.

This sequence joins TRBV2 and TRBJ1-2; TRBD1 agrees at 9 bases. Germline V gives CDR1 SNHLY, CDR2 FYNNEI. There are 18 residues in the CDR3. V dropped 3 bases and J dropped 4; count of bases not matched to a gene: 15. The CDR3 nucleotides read TGTGCCAGCAGTGATTTTTATGGGACAGGGAAGTTGACCTATGGCTACACCTTC. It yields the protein CASSDFYGTGKLTYGYTF.

CDR3 nucleotide sequence: TGTGCCAGCAGTTTAAATGCCAGGATCTATGGCTACACCTTC. It specifies CASSLNARIYGYTF. V is TRBV28 and J is TRBJ1-2, with D unresolved. The V end was cut by 2 bases, the J end by 4 bases, with 11 bases between. Germline V lookup: CDR1 MDHEN, CDR2 SYDVKM. CDR3 length: 14 amino acids.

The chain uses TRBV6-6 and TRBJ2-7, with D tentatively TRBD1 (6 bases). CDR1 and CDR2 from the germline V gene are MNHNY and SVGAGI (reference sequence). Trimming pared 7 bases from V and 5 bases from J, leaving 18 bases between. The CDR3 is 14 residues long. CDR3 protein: CASTHGAGDNEQYF. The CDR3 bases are TGTGCCAGCACCCACGGGGCAGGGGATAACGAGCAGTACTTC.

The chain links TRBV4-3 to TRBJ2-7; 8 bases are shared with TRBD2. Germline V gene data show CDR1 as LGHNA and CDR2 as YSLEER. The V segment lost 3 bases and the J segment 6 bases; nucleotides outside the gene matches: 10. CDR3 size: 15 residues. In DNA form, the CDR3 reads TGCGCCAGCAGCCAGACAAGCGGGGGCCATCTCGAGCAGTACTTC. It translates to CASSQTSGGHLEQYF.

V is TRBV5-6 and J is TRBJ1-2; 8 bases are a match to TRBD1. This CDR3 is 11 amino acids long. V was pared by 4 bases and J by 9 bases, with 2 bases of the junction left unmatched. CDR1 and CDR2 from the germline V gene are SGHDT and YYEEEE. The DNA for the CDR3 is TGTGCCAGCAGCCGGGACAGGAGCTACACCTTC. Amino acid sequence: CASSRDRSYTF.

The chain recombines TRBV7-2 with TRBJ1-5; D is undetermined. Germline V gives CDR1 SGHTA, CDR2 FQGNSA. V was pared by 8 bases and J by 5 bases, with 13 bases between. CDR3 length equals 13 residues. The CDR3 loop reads CASSREGDQPQHF. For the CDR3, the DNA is TGTGCCAGCTCTCGGGAAGGCGATCAGCCCCAGCATTTT.

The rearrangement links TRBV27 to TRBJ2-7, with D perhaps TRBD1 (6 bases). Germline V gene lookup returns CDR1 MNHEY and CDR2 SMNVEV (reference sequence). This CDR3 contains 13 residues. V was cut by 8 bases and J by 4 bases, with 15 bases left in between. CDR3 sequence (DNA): TGTGCCAGCGGCCAGGACAGTCAATACGAGCAGTACTTC. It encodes CASGQDSQYEQYF.

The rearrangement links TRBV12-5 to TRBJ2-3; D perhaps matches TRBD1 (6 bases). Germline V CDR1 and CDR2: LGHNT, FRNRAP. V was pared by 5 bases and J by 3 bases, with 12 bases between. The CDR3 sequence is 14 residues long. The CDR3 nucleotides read TGTGCTAGTGGTATAGGACAGTTAACAGATACGCAGTATTTT. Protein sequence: CASGIGQLTDTQYF.

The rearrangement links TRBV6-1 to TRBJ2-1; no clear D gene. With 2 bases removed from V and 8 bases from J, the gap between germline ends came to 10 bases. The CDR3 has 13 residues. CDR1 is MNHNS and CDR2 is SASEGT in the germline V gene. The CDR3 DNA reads TGTGCCAGCAGTGAAACAAGTTTCCATGAGCAGTTCTTC. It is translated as CASSETSFHEQFF.

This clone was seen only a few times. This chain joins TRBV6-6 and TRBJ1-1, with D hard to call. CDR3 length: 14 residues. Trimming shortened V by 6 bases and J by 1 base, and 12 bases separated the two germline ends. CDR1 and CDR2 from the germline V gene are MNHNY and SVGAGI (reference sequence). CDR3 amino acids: CASSSPQANTEAFF. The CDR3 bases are TGTGCCAGCAGCTCTCCTCAGGCGAACACTGAAGCTTTCTTT.

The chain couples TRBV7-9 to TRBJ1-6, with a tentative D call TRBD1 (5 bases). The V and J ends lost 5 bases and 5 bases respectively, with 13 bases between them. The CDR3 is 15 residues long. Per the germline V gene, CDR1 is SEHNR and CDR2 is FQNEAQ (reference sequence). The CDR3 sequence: CASSPQGVNNSPLHF. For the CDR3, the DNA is TGTGCCAGCAGCCCGCAGGGTGTGAATAATTCACCCCTCCACTTT.

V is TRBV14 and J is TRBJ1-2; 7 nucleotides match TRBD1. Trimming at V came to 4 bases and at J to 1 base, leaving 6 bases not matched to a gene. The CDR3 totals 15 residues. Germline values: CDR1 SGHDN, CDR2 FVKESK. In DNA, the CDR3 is TGTGCCAGCAGCCCTGCAGGGGGGCTTAACTATGGCTACACCTTC. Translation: CASSPAGGLNYGYTF.

The CDR3 DNA is TGTGCCAGCAGTTTTTTGGGACATCAGACCCAGTACTTC. This gives the protein CASSFLGHQTQYF. V is TRBV27 and J is TRBJ2-5, with a tentative D call TRBD1 (6 bases). V lost 3 bases to trimming and J lost 6 bases, with 11 bases between them. Germline CDR1 MNHEY, CDR2 SMNVEV (reference sequence). The CDR3 is made up of 13 amino acids.

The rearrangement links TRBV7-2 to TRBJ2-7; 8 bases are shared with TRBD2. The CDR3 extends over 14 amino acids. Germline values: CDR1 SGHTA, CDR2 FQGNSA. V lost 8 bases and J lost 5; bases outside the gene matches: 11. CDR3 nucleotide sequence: TGTGCCAGCTCAGGGACTAGACATGACGACGAGCAGTACTTC. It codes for CASSGTRHDDEQYF.

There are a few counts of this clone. CDR3 DNA sequence: TGCGCCAGCAGCCAAGTGGCCGGGGGTGAAGCTTTCTTT. Translation: CASSQVAGGEAFF. The rearrangement links TRBV4-3 to TRBJ1-1; D might be TRBD1 (5 bases). Germline loops: CDR1 LGHNA, CDR2 YSLEER. Trimming took 1 base from V and 7 from J, leaving 10 bases between them. CDR3 length: 13 residues.

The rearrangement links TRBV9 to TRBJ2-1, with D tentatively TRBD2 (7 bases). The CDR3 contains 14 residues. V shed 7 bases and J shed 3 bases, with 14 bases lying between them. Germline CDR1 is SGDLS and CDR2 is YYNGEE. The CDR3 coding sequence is TGTGCCAGCTCGAGGGGGGGATTCTACAATGAGCAGTTCTTC. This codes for CASSRGGFYNEQFF.

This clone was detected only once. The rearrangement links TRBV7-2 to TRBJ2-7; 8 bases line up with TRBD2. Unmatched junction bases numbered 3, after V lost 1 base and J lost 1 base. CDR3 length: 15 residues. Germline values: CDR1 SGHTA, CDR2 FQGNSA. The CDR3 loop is CASSLVLAVSYEQYF. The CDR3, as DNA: TGTGCCAGCAGCTTAGTACTAGCGGTGTCCTACGAGCAGTACTTC.